A selection of T cell receptor beta chains follows, all from one sample in a study of shared clonotypes between healthy human individuals. Sequencing was performed with immunoSEQ multiplex PCR; in TCRdb, only in-frame clones are kept and a portion is missing. The profile shows about 1 million clones, 75% to 80% of them singletons. The sample taken for sequencing was memory CD4+ T cells from PBMCs. The source is a man aged 18 to 30 in good health. Some clones in this sample may be carry-over from other donors' samples. The CDR3 runs from the conserved cysteine through the conserved F or W. Each record gives: J gene, D gene, V gene, clone size, CDR3 DNA, CDR3 protein. D genes are given only for firm matches. Only some rows state a clone size, as once, few, many or a class for expanded clones.

>TRBJ2-1|-|TRBV28|-
TGTGCCAGCAGACTGAGCACTGGACGCAATGAGCAGTTCTTC
CASRLSTGRNEQFF
>TRBJ1-6|TRBD1|TRBV4-3|-
TGCGCCAGCAGCCAAGTGGGACAGGGTAATTCACCCCTCCACTTT
CASSQVGQGNSPLHF
>TRBJ2-3|TRBD2|TRBV5-1|once
TGCGCCAGCAGCTTGAAAGTCGGCGGGAGGGCCCGGGATACGCAGTATTTT
CASSLKVGGRARDTQYF
>TRBJ1-1|-|TRBV27|-
TGTGCCAGCAGTACAGGAGTCTACACTGAAGCTTTCTTT
CASSTGVYTEAFF
>TRBJ2-1|TRBD1|TRBV5-1|-
TGCGCCAGCAGCTTGAAAGGGACAGGGGGCGATGAGCAGTTCTTC
CASSLKGTGGDEQFF
>TRBJ2-2|-|TRBV14|-
TGTGCCAGCAGCCAAGTCCGGGCAGAGAACACCGGGGAGCTGTTTTTT
CASSQVRAENTGELFF
>TRBJ1-4|-|TRBV5-1|-
TGCGCCAGCAGCCAGCAGGGGTCTAATGAAAAACTGTTTTTT
CASSQQGSNEKLFF
>TRBJ1-5|-|TRBV6-1|many
TGTGCCAGCCAAATAGGAATTGATGGCAATCAGCCCCAGCATTTT
CASQIGIDGNQPQHF
>TRBJ2-1|TRBD2|TRBV2|-
TGTGCCAACAACGACCGGGAGGCTAGTGATGCTGAGCAGTTCTTC
CANNDREASDAEQFF
>TRBJ2-5|TRBD1|TRBV29-1|few
TGCAGCGGGACAGGGGGCCTCCCAGAGACCCAGTACTTC
CSGTGGLPETQYF
>TRBJ2-5|TRBD2|TRBV27|-
TGTGCCAGCAGTTTCCTGGGACTAGCGAGGGGGGAGACCCAGTACTTC
CASSFLGLARGETQYF
>TRBJ2-7|TRBD2|TRBV23-1|-
TGCGCCAGCACCGCAGAGGGTTCTAGCGGTACCTACGAGCAGTACTTC
CASTAEGSSGTYEQYF
>TRBJ2-3|-|TRBV4-2|-
TGTGCCAGCAGCCAAGGTAGCGGAACAGATACGCAGTATTTT
CASSQGSGTDTQYF
>TRBJ2-3|-|TRBV19|-
TGTGCCAGTAGCCCACCATGGGCAGATACGCAGTATTTT
CASSPPWADTQYF
>TRBJ1-1|-|TRBV28|many
TGTGCCAGCAGTTTGGTCGGGGGGTCTGAAGCTTTCTTT
CASSLVGGSEAFF
>TRBJ2-2|-|TRBV4-3|once
TGCGCCAGCAGCCAAGGTGCGGGGTACCCCGGGGAGCTGTTTTTT
CASSQGAGYPGELFF
>TRBJ1-1|-|TRBV15|-
TGTGCCACCAGCAGAGGTACCGTCTATGAAGCTTTCTTT
CATSRGTVYEAFF
>TRBJ2-2|-|TRBV11-2|-
TGTGCCAGCAGCTTAGTACCTACCGGGGAGCTGTTTTTT
CASSLVPTGELFF
>TRBJ2-7|TRBD2|TRBV7-9|-
TGTGCCAGCAGCTTAACCCTGACTAGCGGGAGGGCCAACGAGCAGTACTTC
CASSLTLTSGRANEQYF
>TRBJ1-4|-|TRBV6-1|-
TGTGCCAGCAGTGTTACAGGGCCCAATGAAAAACTGTTTTTT
CASSVTGPNEKLFF
>TRBJ1-5|-|TRBV28|-
TGTGCCAGCAGTTTCCAGAGGGGCCAGCCCCAGCATTTT
CASSFQRGQPQHF
>TRBJ1-1|TRBD1|TRBV30|-
TGTGCCTGGAACACTCTCCGGGACAGTGAAGCTTTCTTT
CAWNTLRDSEAFF
>TRBJ2-4|-|TRBV11-1|-
TGTGCCAGCAGCTTCGGTTTTGAGGGCGGAAAACCCGCCAAAAACATTCAGTACTTC
CASSFGFEGGKPAKNIQYF
>TRBJ1-5|-|TRBV7-2|-
TGTGCCAGTGCTCCCCGCCGAAATCAGCCCCAGCATTTT
CASAPRRNQPQHF
>TRBJ2-5|-|TRBV30|once
TGTGCCTGTTCAAAAGGAGGGGGCAACTGGGAGACCCAGTACTTC
CACSKGGGNWETQYF
>TRBJ1-1|-|TRBV11-2|-
TGTGCCAGCAGCTCGATTTTTAGGTCTGCGGAAGCTTTCTTT
CASSSIFRSAEAFF
>TRBJ2-7|-|TRBV6-1|few
TGTGCCAGCAGTGGCGGAATCAGGCCCTACGAGCAGTACTTC
CASSGGIRPYEQYF
>TRBJ2-3|-|TRBV28|-
TGTGCCAGCAGTTTAGCCGGTGCCCTGAATACGCAGTATTTT
CASSLAGALNTQYF
>TRBJ1-6|-|TRBV5-4|-
TGTGCCAGCAGCTTGATCGGGGTTTATAATTCACCCCTCCACTTT
CASSLIGVYNSPLHF
>TRBJ2-1|-|TRBV30|once
TGTGCCTGGAGTCAGGGGTACAATGAGCAGTTCTTC
CAWSQGYNEQFF